The following is a TCR beta chain sequence with its context. Its matching antigen is unknown. The sample is drawn from a study of memory CD4+ T cells and cytomegalovirus serostatus. Study information: Healthy Belgian adult donors included about 10 CMV-positive and some 25 CMV-negative people. General study results and limits: CMV serostatus prediction reached median AUC approximately 0.95, or 0.91 with US-trained model. About 40% of the roughly 150 known CMV-associated TCRbeta sequences appeared in CD4+ memory.

Only in-frame clones appear in the TCRdb table, and some are missing; sequencing was by immunoSEQ multiplex PCR. The top ten clones hold 0.75% to 0.9% of a sample with some 58,000 clones, 75% to 80% of them seen once. Single viable CD3+CD4+CD8-CD45RO+ cells were sorted as the memory CD4+ T cells. Donors' CMV status reflects serum IgG against pp150, pp28, p38, p52. Per germline, CDR1 SEHNR and CDR2 FQNEAQ (reference sequence). The V and J ends lost 0 bases and 1 base respectively, with 4 bases between them. The CDR3 totals 14 residues. Sequencing was performed on memory CD4+ T cells from blood. The V gene is TRBV7-9, the J gene TRBJ1-3; D unclear. The origin of this receptor is an adult in good health and CMV-seronegative. In nucleotides, the CDR3 is TGTGCCAGCAGCTTAGCGGCGTCTGGAAACACCATATATTTT. Encoded protein: CASSLAASGNTIYF.